Presented here are 16 T cell receptor beta chains from one specimen sequenced in a study of shared clonotypes between healthy human individuals. Sequenced by immunoSEQ multiplex PCR; TCRdb stores in-frame clones only, minus some. Of approximately 1.4 million clones detected, around 98% appear once; the ten largest clones hold approximately 0.44%. The sequencing sample was made of naive CD4+ T cells sorted from blood. As to subset: CD45RA+ positively selected. The receptors here all came from a man younger than 40 in good health.

The chain combines TRBV6-6 with TRBJ1-1, with D uncertain. The V end lost 6 bases, the J end lost 1 base, and 6 bases lay between the germline ends. CDR3 length: 12 residues. Germline V gives CDR1 MNHNY, CDR2 SVGAGI (reference sequence). The CDR3 spells CASSRGNTEAFF. Here the CDR3 DNA reads TGTGCCAGCAGCCGAGGGAACACTGAAGCTTTCTTT.

V is TRBV28 and J is TRBJ2-5; D call uncertain. The CDR3 contains 13 residues. The germline gives CDR1 MDHEN, CDR2 SYDVKM. V was pared by 6 bases and J by 5 bases, with 13 bases between. The CDR3 loop is CASRRVLGETQYF. DNA of the CDR3: TGTGCCAGCAGGAGAGTTCTCGGGGAGACCCAGTACTTC.

Comments on this clone: Different DNA sequences within this sample yield the same CDR3. The V and J genes are TRBV5-1 and TRBJ2-5, with D possibly matching TRBD2 (5 bases). Germline V gives CDR1 SGHRS, CDR2 YFSETQ. CDR3 size: 14 residues. V was cut by 1 base and J by 2 bases, with 9 bases left in between. For the CDR3, the DNA is TGCGCCAGCAGCTTGATACCGGGGCAAGAGACCCAGTACTTC. Translated, it gives CASSLIPGQETQYF.

The chain couples TRBV11-2 to TRBJ2-1; TRBD2 agrees at 7 bases. From germline, CDR1 is SGHAT and CDR2 FQNNGV. The CDR3 runs 16 residues. V lost 4 bases to trimming and J lost 0 bases; unmatched junction nucleotides: 6. In DNA, the CDR3 is TGTGCCAGCAGCTCCCGACGCGGGAGCTCCTACAATGAGCAGTTCTTC. Its protein is CASSSRRGSSYNEQFF.

The rearrangement links TRBV9 to TRBJ1-4; TRBD1 aligns across 7 bases. The germline gives CDR1 SGDLS, CDR2 YYNGEE. The CDR3 consists of 15 residues. V trimming: 3 bases; J trimming: 8 bases; junction bases outside the gene matches: 10. CDR3 coding DNA: TGTGCCAGCAGCGCTATTACAGGGGCGCGGGAAAAACTGTTTTTT. Residues: CASSAITGAREKLFF. Based on the CDR3 plus reference TRBV9 and TRBJ1-4, the full variable domain is DSGVTQTPKHLITATGQRVTLRCSPRSGDLSVYWYQQSLDQGLQFLIQYYNGEERAKGNILERFSAQQFPDLHSELNLSSLELGDSALYFCASSAITGAREKLFFGSGTQLSVL.

The chain couples TRBV5-1 to TRBJ2-7, with D unresolved. Germline values: CDR1 SGHRS, CDR2 YFSETQ. CDR3 length equals 13 residues. Trimming cost V 4 bases and J 4 bases, with 12 bases left between them. The CDR3 DNA reads TGCGCCAGCAGCCACCCGCCGTGGTACGAGCAGTACTTC. It codes for CASSHPPWYEQYF.

The V call is TRBV7-9, the J call TRBJ2-5, with 7 bases lining up with TRBD2. Losses at the gene ends were 8 bases for V and 5 bases for J; bases not matched to a gene: 17. This CDR3 spans 16 amino acids. Germline assignment: CDR1 SEHNR and CDR2 FQNEAQ (reference sequence). CDR3: CASPPAGGRAAETQYF. CDR3 coding DNA: TGTGCCAGCCCCCCGGCAGGTGGGAGGGCCGCGGAGACCCAGTACTTC.

This sequence joins TRBV7-2 and TRBJ2-3; 13 bases are a match to TRBD2. CDR1 and CDR2 (germline): SGHTA, FQGNSA. The ends lost 4 bases at V and 3 bases at J; junction bases unmatched: 10. This CDR3 comprises 18 residues. CDR3 sequence: CASSSYGLAGVLTDTQYF. The DNA for the CDR3 is TGTGCCAGCAGCTCCTATGGACTAGCGGGAGTTTTGACAGATACGCAGTATTTT.

The genes are TRBV27 and TRBJ2-2; 10 nucleotides match TRBD2. The CDR3 length is 16 residues. Germline CDR1 is MNHEY and CDR2 is SMNVEV (reference sequence). The junction had 5 bases not matched to a gene; V was cut back by 2 bases and J by 5 bases. CDR3 protein: CASSLLAGVRTGELFF. The CDR3 coding sequence is TGTGCCAGCAGTTTACTAGCGGGAGTGCGGACCGGGGAGCTGTTTTTT.

The chain combines TRBV27 with TRBJ1-5; D remains unclear. This CDR3 has 13 amino acids. Trimming took off 5 bases at V and 2 bases at J, with 7 bases between the two ends. Germline CDR1 MNHEY, CDR2 SMNVEV (reference sequence). The CDR3 nucleotides are TGTGCCAGCAGTCCGGCCCGCAATCAGCCCCAGCATTTT. As protein: CASSPARNQPQHF.

This chain links TRBV27 with TRBJ2-5; D call uncertain. The CDR3 contains 13 residues. V lost 5 bases to trimming and J lost 2 bases, with 9 bases between them. Germline V gene data show CDR1 as MNHEY and CDR2 as SMNVEV (reference sequence). The CDR3 loop reads CASSTRRQETQYF. The CDR3 coding sequence is TGTGCCAGCAGTACGCGGCGACAAGAGACCCAGTACTTC.

The count of this clone is one. Other DNA sequences in this sample translate to the same CDR3. V is TRBV9 and J is TRBJ2-5, with a weak D call TRBD1 (5 bases). With 0 bases removed from V and 5 bases from J, the gap between germline ends came to 11 bases. The CDR3 totals 14 residues. Germline V gene lookup returns CDR1 SGDLS and CDR2 YYNGEE. DNA for the CDR3: TGTGCCAGCAGCGTAGCAGGGTCTGAGGAGACCCAGTACTTC. Its translation: CASSVAGSEETQYF.

The table lists this clone with a count of one. The chain combines TRBV25-1 with TRBJ2-2; no clear D gene. The CDR3 extends over 16 amino acids. Deletions cut 0 bases from V and 3 bases from J, with 11 bases between. From germline, CDR1 is MGHDK and CDR2 SYGVNS. Here the CDR3 DNA reads TGTGCCAGCAGTGAATACGTTAAGGGCTACACCGGGGAGCTGTTTTTT. This sequence encodes CASSEYVKGYTGELFF.

The chain recombines TRBV5-1 with TRBJ2-7; D gene uncertain. The V gene's germline CDR1 is SGHRS and CDR2 YFSETQ. The CDR3 has 14 amino acids. Trimming pared 1 base from V and 1 base from J, leaving 9 bases between. The CDR3 reads CASSLRVASYEQYF. CDR3 sequence (DNA): TGCGCCAGCAGCTTGCGGGTGGCGTCCTACGAGCAGTACTTC.

The genes are TRBV28 and TRBJ1-5, with a tentative D call TRBD1 (5 bases). CDR3 length equals 14 residues. V dropped 5 bases and J dropped 5 bases, with 13 bases sitting between them. Germline V gives CDR1 MDHEN, CDR2 SYDVKM. The CDR3 protein is CASSTRDGDQPQHF. CDR3 nucleotide sequence: TGTGCCAGCAGTACCCGGGACGGAGATCAGCCCCAGCATTTT. Full variable domain (missing parts from reference TRBV28 and TRBJ1-5): DVKVTQSSRYLVKRTGEKVFLECVQDMDHENMFWYRQDPGLGLRLIYFSYDVKMKEKGDIPEGYSVSREKKERFSLILESASTNQTSMYLCASSTRDGDQPQHFGDGTRLSIL.

On this clone: Other DNA sequences of this sample code for an identical CDR3. The V gene is TRBV27, the J gene TRBJ2-7, with 7 nucleotides matching TRBD2. CDR3 length: 12 residues. Unmatched junction bases numbered 2, after V lost 2 bases and J lost 7 bases. Per the germline V gene, CDR1 is MNHEY and CDR2 is SMNVEV (reference sequence). CDR3 loop: CASSLRGGEQYF. The CDR3 DNA sequence: TGTGCCAGCAGTTTAAGGGGAGGGGAGCAGTACTTC.